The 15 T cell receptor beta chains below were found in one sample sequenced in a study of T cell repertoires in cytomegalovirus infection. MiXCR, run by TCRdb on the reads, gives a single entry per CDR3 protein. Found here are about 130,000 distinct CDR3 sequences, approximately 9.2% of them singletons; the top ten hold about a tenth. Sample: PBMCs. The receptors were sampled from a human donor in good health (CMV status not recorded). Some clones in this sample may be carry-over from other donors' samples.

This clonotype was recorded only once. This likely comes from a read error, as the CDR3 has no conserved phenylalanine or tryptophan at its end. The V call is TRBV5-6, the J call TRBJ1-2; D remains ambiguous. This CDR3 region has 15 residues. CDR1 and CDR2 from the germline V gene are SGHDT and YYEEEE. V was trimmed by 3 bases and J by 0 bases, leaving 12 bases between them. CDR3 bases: TGTGCCAGCAGCTACGGCACCGCTGCTAACTATGGCTACACCTAC. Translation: CASSYGTAANYGYTY.

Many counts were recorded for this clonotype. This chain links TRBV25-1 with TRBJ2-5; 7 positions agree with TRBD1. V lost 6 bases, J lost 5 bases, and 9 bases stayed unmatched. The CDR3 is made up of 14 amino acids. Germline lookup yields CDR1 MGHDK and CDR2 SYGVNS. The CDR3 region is CASRGTATGETQYF. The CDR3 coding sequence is TGTGCCAGCAGGGGGACAGCCACGGGGGAGACCCAGTACTTC.

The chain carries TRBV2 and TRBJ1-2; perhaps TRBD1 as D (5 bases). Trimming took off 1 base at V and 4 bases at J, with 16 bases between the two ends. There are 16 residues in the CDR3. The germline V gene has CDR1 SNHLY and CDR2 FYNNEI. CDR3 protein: CASSEVRDPTGYGYTF. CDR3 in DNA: TGTGCCAGCAGTGAAGTTAGGGACCCCACGGGCTATGGCTACACCTTC.

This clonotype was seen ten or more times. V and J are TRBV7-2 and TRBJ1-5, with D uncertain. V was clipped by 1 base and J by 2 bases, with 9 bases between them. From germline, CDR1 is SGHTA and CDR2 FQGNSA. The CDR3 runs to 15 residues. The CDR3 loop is CASSLEGIGNQPQHF. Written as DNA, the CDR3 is TGTGCCAGCAGCTTAGAGGGAATTGGCAATCAGCCCCAGCATTTT. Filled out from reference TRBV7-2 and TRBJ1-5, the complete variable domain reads GAGVSQSPSNKVTEKGKDVELRCDPISGHTALYWYRQSLGQGLEFLIYFQGNSAPDKSGLPSDRFSAERTGGSVSTLTIQRTQQEDSAVYLCASSLEGIGNQPQHFGDGTRLSIL.

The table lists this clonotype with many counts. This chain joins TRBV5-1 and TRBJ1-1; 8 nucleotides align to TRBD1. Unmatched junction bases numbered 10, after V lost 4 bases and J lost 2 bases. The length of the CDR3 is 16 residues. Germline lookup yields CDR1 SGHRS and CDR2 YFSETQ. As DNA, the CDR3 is TGCGCCAGCAGCCCCCTAAATTCAGGGGGCAACACTGAAGCTTTCTTT. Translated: CASSPLNSGGNTEAFF.

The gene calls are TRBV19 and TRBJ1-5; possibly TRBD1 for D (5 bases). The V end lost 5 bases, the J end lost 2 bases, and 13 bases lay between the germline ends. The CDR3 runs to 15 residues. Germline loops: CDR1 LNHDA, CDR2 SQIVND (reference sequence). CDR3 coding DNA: TGTGCCAGTAGTGCCCTAGGGGAGCGCAATCAGCCCCAGCATTTT. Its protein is CASSALGERNQPQHF.

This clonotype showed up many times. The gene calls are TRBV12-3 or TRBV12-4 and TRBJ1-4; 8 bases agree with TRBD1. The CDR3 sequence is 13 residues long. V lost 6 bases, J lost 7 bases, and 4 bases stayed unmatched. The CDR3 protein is CASRTGVGEKLFF. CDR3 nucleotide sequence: TGTGCCAGCAGGACAGGGGTCGGTGAAAAACTGTTTTTT.

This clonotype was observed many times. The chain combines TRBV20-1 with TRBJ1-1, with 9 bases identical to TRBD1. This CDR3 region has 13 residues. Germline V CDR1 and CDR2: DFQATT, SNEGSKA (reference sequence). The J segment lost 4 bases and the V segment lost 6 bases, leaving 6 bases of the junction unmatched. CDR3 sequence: CSATQGAVTEAFF. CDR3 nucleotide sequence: TGCAGTGCAACACAGGGGGCTGTCACTGAAGCTTTCTTT.

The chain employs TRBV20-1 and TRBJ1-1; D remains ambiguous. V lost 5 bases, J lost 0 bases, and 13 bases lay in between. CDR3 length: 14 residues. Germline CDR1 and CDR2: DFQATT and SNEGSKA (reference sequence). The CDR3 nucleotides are TGCAGTGCTCCTCCCCATGGAGTGAACACTGAAGCTTTCTTT. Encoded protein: CSAPPHGVNTEAFF.

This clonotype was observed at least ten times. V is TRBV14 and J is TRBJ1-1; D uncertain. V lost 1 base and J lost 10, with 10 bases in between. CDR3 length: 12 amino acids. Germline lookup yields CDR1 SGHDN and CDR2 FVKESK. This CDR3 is CASSQVSTVAFF. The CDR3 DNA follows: TGTGCCAGCAGCCAAGTATCCACGGTAGCTTTCTTT. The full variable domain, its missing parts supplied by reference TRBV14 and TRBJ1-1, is EAGVTQFPSHSVIEKGQTVTLRCDPISGHDNLYWYRRVMGKEIKFLLHFVKESKQDESGMPNNRFLAERTGGTYSTLKVQPAELEDSGVYFCASSQVSTVAFFGQGTRLTVV.

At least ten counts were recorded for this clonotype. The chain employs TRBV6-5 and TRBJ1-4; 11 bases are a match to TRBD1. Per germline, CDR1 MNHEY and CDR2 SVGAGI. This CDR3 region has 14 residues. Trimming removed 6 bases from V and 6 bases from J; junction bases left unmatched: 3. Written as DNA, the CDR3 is TGTGCCAGCAGGCGGACAGGGGGCGATGAAAAACTGTTTTTT. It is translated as CASRRTGGDEKLFF.

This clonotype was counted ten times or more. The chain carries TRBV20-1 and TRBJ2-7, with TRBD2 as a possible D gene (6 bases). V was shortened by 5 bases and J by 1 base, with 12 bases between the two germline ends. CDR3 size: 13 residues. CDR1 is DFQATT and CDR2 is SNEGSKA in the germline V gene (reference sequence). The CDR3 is CSAADGGSYEQYF. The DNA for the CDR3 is TGCAGTGCTGCAGATGGGGGGTCCTACGAGCAGTACTTC.

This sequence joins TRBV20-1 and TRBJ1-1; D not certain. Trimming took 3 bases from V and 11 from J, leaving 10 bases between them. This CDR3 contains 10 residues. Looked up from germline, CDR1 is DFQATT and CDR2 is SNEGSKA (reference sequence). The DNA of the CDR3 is TGCAGTGCTAGTCAATCTCAGGCTTTCTTT. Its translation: CSASQSQAFF.

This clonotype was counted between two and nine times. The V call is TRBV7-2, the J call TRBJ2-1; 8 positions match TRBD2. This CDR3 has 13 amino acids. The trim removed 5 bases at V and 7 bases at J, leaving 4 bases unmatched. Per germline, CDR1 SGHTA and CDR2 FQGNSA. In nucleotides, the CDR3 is TGTGCCAGCAGCCGAATAGCGGGGAATGAGCAGTTCTTC. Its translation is CASSRIAGNEQFF.

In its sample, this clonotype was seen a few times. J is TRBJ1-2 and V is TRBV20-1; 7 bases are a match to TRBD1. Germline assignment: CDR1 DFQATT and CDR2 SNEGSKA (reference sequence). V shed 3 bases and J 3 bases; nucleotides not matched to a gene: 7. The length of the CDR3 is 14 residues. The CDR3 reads CSARGRGKDYGYTF. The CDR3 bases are TGCAGTGCTAGGGGCAGGGGGAAAGACTATGGCTACACCTTC.